These T cell receptor beta chains were read from a single sample in a study of T cell repertoires in cytomegalovirus infection. These receptors are not linked to any known antigen. TCRdb itself ran the reads through MiXCR, one entry per CDR3 protein. The repertoire has approximately 340,000 distinct CDR3 sequences, almost 30% of them found once; the top ten carry over 15%. The sample here was cultured PBMCs, taken from culture after CMV antigen stimulation. The origin of the receptors is a human donor in good health (CMV status not recorded). Some clones in this sample may be carry-over from other donors' samples. Each CDR3 is given without its conserved first and last residue. The D gene is left open where the match is weak. Size is omitted from some rows. Given values are once, few, many or a class for expanded clones.

TRBD2	few	TRBV25-1	ASSGPRLAQIGNEQF
-	-	TRBV6-5	ASRLGLRNTGELF
-	few	TRBV7-2	ASALGGQSPLH
-	-	TRBV12-5	ASAPKENRNEQF
-	few	TRBV7-2	ASSFRPGLLF
-	-	TRBV29-1	SVETGAFNEKLF
-	once	TRBV18	ASSPSAVSPVSSYNEQF
-	-	TRBV28	ASSPGGVLAKNIQY
-	-	TRBV19	ASSISGTTNYGYT
-	-	TRBV12-3/TRBV12-4	ASSFQLNTEAF
TRBD2	many	TRBV10-3	AITSGGDNEQF
-	few	TRBV7-2	ASSQPKRPDTQY
-	-	TRBV12-3/TRBV12-4	ASTLREGTEAF
TRBD1	-	TRBV28	ASGTGLGYT
TRBD2	few	TRBV7-3	ASSPGGGRETQY
-	-	TRBV28	ASSSHRLNTEAF
TRBD2	-	TRBV6-1	ASSEGLAGGWSGELF
-	-	TRBV6-6	ASSKGMNTEAF
-	-	TRBV11-2	ASTSAGEQY
-	many	TRBV5-1	ASSLRGEANVLT
TRBD1	many	TRBV5-1	ASSLSTGGQPQH
-	-	TRBV7-9	ASSLPADEQY
-	many	TRBV7-9	ASTPFPKRETQY
-	once	TRBV7-3	ASSPGTNEKLF
-	-	TRBV7-9	ASSLPEGDYGYT
TRBD1	-	TRBV7-9	ASSFLTGVNTEAF
-	-	TRBV18	ASSPSRDTGNQPQH
-	-	TRBV11-2	ASSPGNSGLF
-	-	TRBV19	ASSIMGTDTQY
-	-	TRBV10-3	AISEAFGKETQY
-	-	TRBV6-1	ASREGTGELF
-	few	TRBV10-2	ASRRGASSYNSPLH
-	-	TRBV27	ASSSGRRVGEKLF
-	few	TRBV11-3	ASSPDGSQETQY
TRBD1	-	TRBV19	ASSAGTARYNEQF
-	-	TRBV5-6	ASSLGPGVTGELF
-	few	TRBV19	ASSMAGQGSGNTIY
-	few	TRBV5-6	ASSPTGFTDTQY
-	-	TRBV28	ASSLFAGNTEAF
-	-	TRBV6-2/TRBV6-3	ASSYGADTGSYNEQF
TRBD1	-	TRBV11-2	ASSLPTGRTGNTIY